This T cell receptor beta chain was recorded in a study of sequential checkpoint blockade in melanoma. Study-wide context: First-line arms were nivolumab then ipilimumab, or the reverse, randomized 1:1.

Treatment specified: randomized to nivolumab then ipilimumab (arm A) or the reverse (arm B). This CDR3 region has 15 residues. Germline V lookup: CDR1 MNHEY, CDR2 SMNVEV (reference sequence). The V and J ends lost 6 bases and 2 bases respectively, with 14 bases between them. Produced via immunoSEQ multiplex PCR; TCRdb's table is partial and in-frame only. In the table there are 12,000 to 15,000 clones, 52% of which are singletons. This specimen consisted of CD8+ T cells sorted from blood (inferred from file names), obtained from a patient given nivolumab and ipilimumab in sequence. The TCR originated in a human donor with melanoma. The genes are TRBV27 and TRBJ1-5; unclear D gene. The CDR3 DNA is TGTGCCAGCAGCCTCCGTGGCATGGGCAATCAGCCCCAGCATTTT. Protein sequence: CASSLRGMGNQPQHF.